The 13 T cell receptor beta chains presented below share a single source sample, sequenced in a study of shared clonotypes between healthy human individuals. Clones were read by immunoSEQ multiplex PCR, and TCRdb kept only the in-frame ones, dropping some. The sample consists of about 530,000 clones, about 96% of them appearing once. The sample consisted of naive CD4+ T cells sorted from blood. The subset is: CD45RA+ positively selected. The receptors stem from a woman under 40 in good health.

The gene calls are TRBV28 and TRBJ1-1; TRBD1 might be the D (5 bases). Germline V gives CDR1 MDHEN, CDR2 SYDVKM. The CDR3 consists of 15 residues. Between the trimmed V and J ends, which lost 7 bases and 5 bases, there was a span of 20 bases. The CDR3 spells CASNNGDRRQTEAFF. The CDR3 DNA reads as TGTGCCAGCAATAATGGGGACCGCCGCCAAACTGAAGCTTTCTTT.

This sequence joins TRBV19 and TRBJ1-5, with D unresolved. The length of the CDR3 is 14 residues. The V end lost 4 bases, the J end lost 0 bases, and 7 bases lay between the germline ends. Germline V gene sequence: CDR1 LNHDA, CDR2 SQIVND (reference sequence). The CDR3 spells CASSTAVSNQPQHF. Here the CDR3 DNA reads TGTGCCAGTAGTACAGCCGTTAGCAATCAGCCCCAGCATTTT.

V usage is TRBV7-9 and J usage is TRBJ1-1; D is ambiguous. In germline, CDR1 is SEHNR, CDR2 FQNEAQ (reference sequence). Trimming left V 4 bases short and J 10 bases short, with 19 bases between. This CDR3 has 14 residues. The CDR3 region has the DNA TGTGCCAGCAGCTCCCACCAGAACCGGGCCGGAGCTTTCTTT. This encodes CASSSHQNRAGAFF. Full variable domain (outside the CDR3, taken from reference TRBV7-9 and TRBJ1-1): DTGVSQNPRHKITKRGQNVTFRCDPISEHNRLYWYRQTLGQGPEFLTYFQNEAQLEKSRLLSDRFSAERPKGSFSTLEIQRTEQGDSAMYLCASSSHQNRAGAFFGQGTRLTVV.

The rearrangement joins TRBV14 to TRBJ2-3; D unclear. V was pared by 0 bases and J by 2 bases, with 6 bases between. The CDR3 length is 14 residues. Germline V gene lookup returns CDR1 SGHDN and CDR2 FVKESK. DNA of the CDR3: TGTGCCAGCAGCCAAGAAAGGGACACAGATACGCAGTATTTT. Translated: CASSQERDTDTQYF.

The count of this clone is one. This chain uses TRBV10-2 with TRBJ2-7; the D gene is possibly TRBD1 (6 bases). Trimming took off 9 bases at V and 2 bases at J, with 11 bases between the two ends. CDR1 is WSHSY, CDR2 SAAADI, per germline. This CDR3 region has 12 residues. This CDR3 is CASRQVTYEQYF. The DNA of the CDR3 is TGCGCCAGTCGACAGGTAACCTACGAGCAGTACTTC.

V and J are TRBV5-8 and TRBJ2-3, with 16 bases aligning to TRBD2. This CDR3 region has 17 residues. V lost 3 bases and J lost 2; bases outside the gene matches: 3. Germline lookup yields CDR1 SGHTS and CDR2 YDEGEE. The CDR3 loop is CASSSGLAGGYTDTQYF. The CDR3, as DNA: TGTGCCAGCAGCTCGGGACTAGCGGGAGGGTACACAGATACGCAGTATTTT.

This clone was detected once. The rearrangement uses TRBV28 and TRBJ2-2, with 10 bases identical to TRBD2. Germline V gene lookup returns CDR1 MDHEN and CDR2 SYDVKM. J lost 0 bases, V lost 1 base, and 5 bases had no gene match. The CDR3 has 18 amino acids. The CDR3 spells CASSLLTSGIANTGELFF. For the CDR3, the DNA is TGTGCCAGCAGTTTATTAACTAGCGGGATCGCGAACACCGGGGAGCTGTTTTTT.

The J gene is TRBJ1-1, the V gene TRBV10-1, with D hard to call. V lost 6 bases and J 1 base, leaving 15 bases between the germline ends. The CDR3 runs 15 residues. Germline V gene data show CDR1 as WNHNN and CDR2 as SYGVQD (reference sequence). This CDR3 reads CASSAPFEKNTEAFF. For the CDR3, the DNA is TGCGCCAGCAGCGCCCCTTTCGAAAAGAACACTGAAGCTTTCTTT.

Note on this clone: Other DNA sequences from this sample encode an identical CDR3 as well. The chain recombines TRBV18 with TRBJ2-7, with D perhaps matching TRBD2 (6 bases). The CDR3 totals 13 residues. Germline loops: CDR1 KGHSH, CDR2 LQKENI. V shed 3 bases and J shed 1 base, with 7 bases lying between them. CDR3 DNA: TGTGCCAGCTCACCGGGACTTTCCTACGAGCAGTACTTC. Encoded protein: CASSPGLSYEQYF.

This chain joins TRBV5-5 and TRBJ1-2; D is unresolved. There are 13 residues in the CDR3. The germline V and J ends were trimmed by 4 bases and 8 bases, with 15 bases remaining between them. Per the germline V gene, CDR1 is SGHKS and CDR2 is YYEKEE (reference sequence). The chain's CDR3 is CASSRTKNLGYTF. CDR3 DNA sequence: TGTGCCAGCAGCCGGACTAAGAATCTCGGCTACACCTTC.

The rearrangement links TRBV6-6 to TRBJ1-1; the D is unclear. CDR1 is MNHNY and CDR2 is SVGAGI in the germline V gene (reference sequence). CDR3 length: 13 amino acids. The V end was cut by 6 bases, the J end by 2 bases, with 10 bases between. Written as DNA, the CDR3 is TGTGCCAGCAGGCAGGTGGTAAACACTGAAGCTTTCTTT. Translation: CASRQVVNTEAFF.

Only one count was recorded for this clone. The CDR3 spells CAISESLGNEKLFF. In DNA, the CDR3 is TGTGCCATCAGTGAGTCGTTAGGGAATGAAAAACTGTTTTTT. The rearrangement links TRBV10-3 to TRBJ1-4, with D uncertain. With 0 bases removed from V and 5 bases from J, the gap between germline ends came to 7 bases. This CDR3 spans 14 amino acids. Per germline, CDR1 ENHRY and CDR2 SYGVKD.

The rearrangement joins TRBV5-8 to TRBJ2-2; D is undetermined. In germline, CDR1 is SGHTS, CDR2 YDEGEE. The ends were cut back, 4 bases at V and 2 bases at J, with 9 bases in the middle. CDR3 length equals 14 residues. CDR3 sequence (DNA): TGTGCCAGCAGCCTTTACCACAACACCGGGGAGCTGTTTTTT. Amino acids: CASSLYHNTGELFF. Based on the CDR3 plus reference TRBV5-8 and TRBJ2-2, the full variable domain is EAGVTQSPTHLIKTRGQQATLRCSPISGHTSVYWYQQALGLGLQFLLWYDEGEERNRGNFPPRFSGRQFPNYSSELNVNALELEDSALYLCASSLYHNTGELFFGEGSRLTVL.